The entry that follows covers one T cell receptor (beta chain) sequence. Sequencing used immunoSEQ multiplex PCR; TCRdb keeps in-frame clones, though not all of them. The sample contains 150,000 to 200,000 clones, 70% to 90% of which appear only once. Germline loops: CDR1 SGHDT, CDR2 YYEEEE. The CDR3 runs 15 residues. J lost 9 bases, V lost 0 bases, and 6 bases had no gene match. The data belong to a study of T cell responses to AZD1222 COVID-19 vaccine. This clonotype was sampled from an adult who received the MenACWY meningococcal vaccine as a control. The chain links TRBV5-6 to TRBJ2-1; the match to TRBD2 covers 10 bases. Source: peripheral blood, taken 28 days after the second dose of the MenACWY control vaccine. CDR3 sequence reads: CASSLGLAGVGEQFF. The DNA for the CDR3 is TGTGCCAGCAGCTTGGGGCTAGCGGGAGTCGGTGAGCAGTTCTTC.